The T cell receptor beta chain described here comes from a study of memory CD4+ T cells and cytomegalovirus serostatus. Overall study context: This sample comes from healthy Belgian adults, fewer than ten CMV seropositive, 24 seronegative. Study-wide points: Each of fewer than 80 CMV-associated TCRbeta sequences occurred in one to five individuals.

A word on this clone: Antigen: not known.

The sort gate was single viable CD3+CD4+CD8-CD45RO+ cells for memory CD4+ T cells. Positive selection with CD4 microbeads enriched total CD4+ T cells. The CDR3 extends over 12 amino acids. V shed 7 bases and J shed 4 bases, with 10 bases lying between them. Germline CDR1 and CDR2: SNHLY and FYNNEI. Sequenced by immunoSEQ multiplex PCR; TCRdb stores in-frame clones only, minus some. The data show about 61,000 clones, roughly four fifths seen once. The V gene is TRBV2, the J gene TRBJ1-2, with D possibly matching TRBD1 (6 bases). The source is an adult in good health and CMV-seronegative. Material for sequencing was memory CD4+ T cells from blood. DNA of the CDR3: TGTGCCAGCACCCCCAGGGGCTATGGCTACACCTTC. It yields the protein CASTPRGYGYTF.